This T cell receptor (beta chain) was sequenced in a study of T cell responses to AZD1222 COVID-19 vaccine listed by TCRdb under 2021. In terms of the full investigation: TCR sequencing covered fewer than 250 trial participants: 200 to 220 given two doses of AZD1222 and 26 given two doses of MenACWY control vaccine. Trial participants were enrolled into age subgroups of 18-55, 56-69 and 70-plus years, which contained about 160, 30 and 59 TCR-sequenced participants, respectively.

The time point label for this specimen denotes: about 28 days (+/-7) after the second vaccine dose. AZD1222 recipients whose second dose came at about 4 weeks and those whose second dose came at about 12 weeks were combined into one group, since spike-specific TCR depth and breadth did not differ between the two schedules. Vaccinee samples came from UK trials COV001 and COV002, including a single-blind randomized controlled phase 2/3 trial of AZD1222 (ChAdOx1 nCoV-19) in healthy adults. For TCRbeta chain sequencing, PBMC samples were collected from trial participants at day 0 and at day 28 after the second dose. Overall study outcomes, separate from this receptor: Conclusions about previously exposed vaccinees are limited, since just five or six AZD1222 recipients were seropositive for SARS-CoV-2 at baseline. Reportedly, almost half of the unique spike-specific TCRs recognized epitopes lying outside the regions that are mutated in the B.1.351 and B.1.1.7 variants. The 56-69-year group was small, and its depth increase did not reach significance, likely because of low power. Participants were mostly white British and included more females than males, and it was suggested by the authors that clonal diversity may have been underestimated. Because no samples from the day 14 peak response were available, repertoires could be characterized only after the peak T cell response. Spike-specific TCR breadth and depth rose significantly after two AZD1222 doses compared with day 0 and with MenACWY recipients. CD4 TCRs associated with the vaccine covered the entire spike protein, and the dominant responses were in regions 160-218 and 743-854.

Concerning this clone itself: Its antigen is currently not known. No base quality information exists; no much larger clone differs at one position.

The CDR3 regions of human TCRbeta chains were subjected to immunosequencing. The authors' analysis ran thus. Repertoire TCRs were matched against a reference library of SARS-CoV-2-specific TCRs generated with the MIRA antigen-specificity platform. Breadth meant the fraction of unique TCRs that were SARS-CoV-2-associated, whereas depth meant the fraction of total T cells that were SARS-CoV-2-associated. Using the MIRA data, each spike-specific TCR was assigned both to the spike region to which the TCR was reactive and to a CD4 or CD8 class. Log10-transformed breadth and depth values were compared by one-way ANOVA with Sidak's multiple comparisons tests. The table comes from immuneACCESS by way of TCRdb, which keeps in-frame sequences with V and J called. Part of the clones is missing from these tables; in studies checked, under half for an unresolved V gene and the rest for unknown reasons. That table gives V, J and clone size, and the DNA gave D and trimming. This sample is represented by 150,000 to 200,000 clones; about 90% of them were singletons. Together, the top ten hold about 2.1% of the sample.

Trimmed from V: 6 bases; trimmed from J: 5 bases; junction bases lacking a gene match: 13. The CDR3 has 16 amino acids, counting the end cysteine and phenylalanine. Only the CDR3 part of the read is kept: 48 bases, read in frame from the first base. The CDR1 and CDR2 encoded by the germline V gene are SNHLY and FYNNEI. The chain couples TRBV2 to TRBJ2-5; TRBD1 matches 9 bases in the middle. The sample consisted of peripheral blood, taken 28 days after the second AZD1222 dose. The source is an adult who received the AZD1222 COVID-19 vaccine. The DNA is TGTGCCAGCAGCAAAGGGACAGGGTCGGTTTATGAGACCCAGTACTTC. It codes for CASSKGTGSVYETQYF. Full variable domain (CDR3 extended with the reference TRBV2 and TRBJ2-5 proteins): EPEVTQTPSHQVTQMGQEVILRCVPISNHLYFYWYRQILGQKVEFLVSFYNNEISEKSEIFDDQFSVERPDGSNFTLKIRSTKLEDSAMYFCASSKGTGSVYETQYFGPGTRLLVL.